This T cell receptor (beta chain) was observed in a study of T cell repertoires in cytomegalovirus infection (dated by TCRdb to about 2019). Some background on the complete study: The peptide stimulations were aimed at well-studied HLA-B-restricted epitopes as well as recently identified HLA-C-restricted CMV epitopes, whose presentation resists viral immunomodulation. Donor HLA type was relevant to the analysis, as public TCR beta signatures indicated carriage of CMV infection together with the matching HLA type. Paper-wide results and their limitations: Cumulative frequency of public TCR beta family members discriminated carriers of CMV infection plus the relevant HLA type in this cohort and an independent approximately 370-donor cohort. In the ex vivo response, HLA-C-restricted CMV-specific TCR beta clonotypes were dominant, and in two of eight donors the single most frequent clonotype came from this HLA-C-restricted group.

This clonotype was detected only a few times. Its target antigen remains unknown. No qualities accompany the bases; no much larger clone lies one base away. Interpreted using the paper, the treatment or condition label stands for: in vitro stimulation with specific CMV peptide epitopes to enrich CMV-specific T cells. Taken from the germline V gene, the CDR1 and CDR2 loops are MNHNS and SASEGT. Unmatched junction bases come to 6, with V trimmed by 6 bases and J by 8 bases. The CDR3, from cysteine to phenylalanine, totals 12 residues. Only the CDR3 part of the read is kept: 36 bases, read in frame from the first base. Sequencing was carried out with an Illumina HiSeq 1500. TCRdb reprocessed the public reads (quality trimming at Q25 with fastp, clone calling with MiXCR) and kept in-frame beta chains. Under each unique CDR3 protein, matching rows form one entry showing the most common genes and DNA. Within this sample are roughly 860,000 distinct CDR3 sequences, with 32% of them counted one time only. The top ten clones comprise about an eighth of the sample.

The sample in question was cultured CD8+ T cells from PBMCs, obtained from culture after CMV antigen stimulation. The chain couples TRBV6-1 to TRBJ1-2; the junction holds 7 bases that match TRBD1. This TCR derives from a human donor in good health (CMV status not recorded). Some clones in this sample may be carry-over from other donors' samples. The CDR3 region reads CASSHDRDGYTF. The nucleotide sequence reads TGTGCCAGCAGCCACGACAGGGACGGCTACACCTTC.